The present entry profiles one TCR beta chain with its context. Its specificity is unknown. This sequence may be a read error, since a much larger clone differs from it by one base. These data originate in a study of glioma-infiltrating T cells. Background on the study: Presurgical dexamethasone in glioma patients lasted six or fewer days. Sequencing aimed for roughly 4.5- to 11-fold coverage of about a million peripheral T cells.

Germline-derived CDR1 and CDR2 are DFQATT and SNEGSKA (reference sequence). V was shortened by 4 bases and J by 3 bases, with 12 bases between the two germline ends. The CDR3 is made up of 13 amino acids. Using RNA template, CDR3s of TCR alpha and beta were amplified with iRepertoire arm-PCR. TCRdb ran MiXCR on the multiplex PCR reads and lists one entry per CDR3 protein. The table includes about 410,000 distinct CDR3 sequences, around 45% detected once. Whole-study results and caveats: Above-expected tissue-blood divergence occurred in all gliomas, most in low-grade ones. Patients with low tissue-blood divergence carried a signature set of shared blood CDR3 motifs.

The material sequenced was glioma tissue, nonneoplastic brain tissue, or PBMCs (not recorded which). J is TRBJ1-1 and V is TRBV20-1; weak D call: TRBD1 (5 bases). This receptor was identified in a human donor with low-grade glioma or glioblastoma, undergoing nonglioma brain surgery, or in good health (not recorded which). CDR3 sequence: CSATDQGYTEAFF. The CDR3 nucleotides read TGCAGTGCTACAGATCAGGGATACACTGAAGCTTTCTTT.